One and the same sample provided the 14 T cell receptor beta chains below, sequenced in a study of cytotoxic CD8 clonotypes in ibrutinib-treated CLL (TCRdb year 2021). The library was produced with the immunoSEQ multiplex PCR assay. TCRdb holds this immuneACCESS table with in-frame rearrangements only. Some clones are missing; in checked studies, unresolved V genes explain under half, and the rest has no known cause. The sample data list some 200,000 clones, and around 72% of these were observed just once. The top ten constitute over 10% of the sample. The sample's time point label, decoded: around 2 years on ibrutinib. The sample in question was PBMCs, obtained after 24 months of ibrutinib treatment. The receptors originated from a human donor with chronic lymphocytic leukemia.

This chain connects TRBV7-2 to TRBJ2-2; no clear D gene. The ends were cut back, 1 base at V and 12 bases at J, with 6 bases in the middle. This CDR3 is built from 11 residues. CDR1 and CDR2 from the germline V gene are SGHTA and FQGNSA. As DNA, the CDR3 is TGTGCCAGCAGCTTAGACTTGCAGCTGTTTTTT. Its protein is CASSLDLQLFF.

CDR3 DNA sequence: TGTGCCAGCAGTTACCCCGGTAGGACTTACGAGCAGTACTTC. It specifies CASSYPGRTYEQYF. The chain recombines TRBV6-6 with TRBJ2-7; D is perhaps TRBD2 (5 bases). CDR1 and CDR2 (germline): MNHNY, SVGAGI (reference sequence). V was cut by 2 bases and J by 4 bases, with 12 bases left in between. The CDR3 is 14 residues long.

The V call is TRBV15, the J call TRBJ1-2; 8 nucleotides align to TRBD1. Germline V lookup: CDR1 LNHNV, CDR2 YYDKDF (reference sequence). This CDR3 region has 18 residues. The V gene end was trimmed by 3 bases and the J gene end by 7 bases; junction bases not matched to a gene: 19. Here the CDR3 reads CATSRGRDRGVFRRGYTF. The CDR3 region has the DNA TGTGCCACCAGCAGGGGAAGAGACAGGGGAGTGTTTCGTCGTGGCTACACCTTC.

This chain links TRBV7-8 with TRBJ2-7; a weak D match, TRBD2 (5 bases). The V and J ends lost 3 bases and 3 bases respectively, with 15 bases between them. The CDR3 runs 15 residues. The V gene's germline CDR1 is SGHVS and CDR2 FQNEAQ. The CDR3 spells CASSFLRWESYEQYF. In DNA form, the CDR3 reads TGTGCCAGCAGCTTCCTTCGATGGGAGAGCTACGAGCAGTACTTC.

This chain joins TRBV5-1 and TRBJ1-2, with no clear D. The V end was cut by 4 bases, the J end by 0 bases, with 16 bases between. The CDR3 consists of 16 residues. Germline V CDR1 and CDR2: SGHRS, YFSETQ. The CDR3 protein is CASSSQPQTTNYGYTF. The CDR3 DNA reads as TGCGCCAGCAGCAGCCAACCTCAGACAACTAACTATGGCTACACCTTC.

Only one count was recorded for this clone. This chain uses TRBV7-9 with TRBJ2-7, with D perhaps TRBD2 (5 bases). V shed 8 bases and J shed 3 bases, with 17 bases lying between them. The CDR3 has 14 amino acids. Per the germline V gene, CDR1 is SEHNR and CDR2 is FQNEAQ (reference sequence). The CDR3 protein is CASSGLRAFYEQYF. As DNA, the CDR3 is TGTGCCAGCTCGGGTCTGCGGGCCTTCTACGAGCAGTACTTC. Combining the CDR3 with reference TRBV7-9 and TRBJ2-7 gives the whole variable domain DTGVSQNPRHKITKRGQNVTFRCDPISEHNRLYWYRQTLGQGPEFLTYFQNEAQLEKSRLLSDRFSAERPKGSFSTLEIQRTEQGDSAMYLCASSGLRAFYEQYFGPGTRLTVT.

The CDR3 DNA sequence: TGTGCCTGGAGTGATGGGCGTTGGGAAAAACTGTTTTTT. Translation gives CAWSDGRWEKLFF. The chain combines TRBV30 with TRBJ1-4; no reliable D call. The CDR3 spans 13 residues. The V and J ends lost 1 base and 8 bases respectively, with 11 bases between them. CDR1 is GTSNPN, CDR2 SVGIG, per germline (reference sequence).

This clone was seen more than once but under ten times. The chain combines TRBV2 with TRBJ2-4, with 10 bases lining up with TRBD1. After removal of 2 bases from V and 0 bases from J, the junction contained 10 bases not matched to a gene. CDR1 is SNHLY, CDR2 FYNNEI, per germline. The CDR3 length is 19 residues. The CDR3 DNA reads TGTGCCAGCAGTGAACGCTTCGGGACAGGGGAGCTAGCCAAAAACATTCAGTACTTC. Translation: CASSERFGTGELAKNIQYF.

This rearrangement joins TRBV5-4 to TRBJ2-1; 16 bases are a match to TRBD2. V gave up 4 bases and J gave up 8 bases; unmatched junction bases: 6. The CDR3 has 16 amino acids. Germline CDR1 is SGHNT and CDR2 is YYREEE (reference sequence). CDR3 residues: CASSEGLAGGLDEQFF. The CDR3 bases are TGTGCCAGCAGCGAGGGACTAGCGGGAGGGCTAGATGAGCAGTTCTTC.

The V gene is TRBV14, the J gene TRBJ1-1, with TRBD1 matching 8 bases. This CDR3 has 17 amino acids. Germline lookup yields CDR1 SGHDN and CDR2 FVKESK. Unmatched junction bases numbered 9, after V lost 0 bases and J lost 3 bases. CDR3: CASSQDRGRGLYTEAFF. DNA of the CDR3: TGTGCCAGCAGCCAAGATAGGGGCAGGGGGCTATACACTGAAGCTTTCTTT.

This sequence joins TRBV6-4 and TRBJ2-1, with D possibly TRBD1 on 5 matching bases. CDR3 length: 17 residues. V was shortened by 2 bases and J by 0 bases, with 14 bases between the two germline ends. In germline, CDR1 is MRHNA, CDR2 SNTAGT. CDR3 in DNA: TGTGCCAGCAGTGACACTGACAGTTCAAGCTCCTACAATGAGCAGTTCTTC. Protein: CASSDTDSSSSYNEQFF.

This chain uses TRBV2 with TRBJ2-7; D unclear. V lost 10 bases to trimming and J lost 3 bases, with 19 bases between them. This CDR3 comprises 14 residues. Germline V gene sequence: CDR1 SNHLY, CDR2 FYNNEI. CDR3 nucleotide sequence: TGTGCCATTTCGTCAAACAGCCAAAACTACGAGCAGTACTTC. Translated: CAISSNSQNYEQYF.

The gene calls are TRBV5-1 and TRBJ2-5; D is unclear. CDR3 length: 15 residues. Trimming took 4 bases from V and 1 from J, leaving 14 bases between them. Germline V lookup: CDR1 SGHRS, CDR2 YFSETQ. CDR3 protein: CASSPRVLSQETQYF. CDR3 bases: TGCGCCAGCAGCCCCCGGGTGCTGTCCCAAGAGACCCAGTACTTC.

The sample holds a few counts of this clone. V usage is TRBV19 and J usage is TRBJ2-1; D possibly corresponds to TRBD2 (5 bases). This CDR3 region has 16 residues. CDR1 is LNHDA and CDR2 is SQIVND in the germline V gene (reference sequence). V was cut by 3 bases and J by 4 bases, with 16 bases left in between. This CDR3 is CASSISNSVVYNEQFF. The CDR3 DNA reads as TGTGCCAGTAGTATTTCCAATAGCGTAGTTTACAATGAGCAGTTCTTC.